In this sample, the clone carrying this T cell receptor (beta chain) turned up many times. These data come from a study of blood T cells in healthy people across ages. Using a J-beta primer mix together with a sample-barcoded 5' primer, a second PCR was run for roughly 6 to 12 cycles. TCRdb reanalysed the 5' RACE reads using MiXCR and keeps one entry per CDR3 protein. The sample carries 500,000 to 600,000 distinct CDR3 sequences, roughly 29% recorded once. The clonotype originates from a woman between 65 and 79 years old in good health. The sample consisted of blood.

DNA for the CDR3: TGTGCCAGCAGCTTAGCAGGTAGCGGGATAGCCAAAAACATTCAGTACTTC. Amino acids: CASSLAGSGIAKNIQYF. V gene TRBV7-2 combines with J gene TRBJ2-4; the match to TRBD2 covers 8 bases. The V gene end was trimmed by 0 bases and the J gene end by 0 bases; junction bases not matched to a gene: 4. CDR3 length: 17 amino acids. Germline values: CDR1 SGHTA, CDR2 FQGNSA.